A single sample gave rise to the 12 T cell receptor beta chains below, sequenced in a study of T cell responses to AZD1222 COVID-19 vaccine. Only in-frame clones appear in the TCRdb table, and some are missing; sequencing was by immunoSEQ multiplex PCR. The sample comprises 66,000 or so clones, roughly nine tenths of which are singletons, and around 15% rests with the top ten. The source was peripheral blood, collected on day 0 of AZD1222 vaccination. The receptors stem from an adult in good health.

This chain links TRBV3-1 (or the pseudogene TRBV3-2) with TRBJ2-1; 7 bases map to TRBD1. Looked up from germline, CDR1 is LGHDT and CDR2 is YNNKEL (reference sequence). The CDR3 runs 16 residues. V was pared by 4 bases and J by 0 bases, with 6 bases of the junction left unmatched. CDR3 in amino acids: CASSPTGDLSYNEQFF. CDR3 nucleotides: TGTGCCAGCAGCCCAACAGGGGACCTCTCCTACAATGAGCAGTTCTTC.

CDR3 sequence (DNA): TGTGCCAGCAGCCCCTGGCTTGTGGGGAATCAGCCCCAGCATTTT. Translation: CASSPWLVGNQPQHF. The chain is built from TRBV5-5 and TRBJ1-5; no reliable D call. CDR3 length: 15 residues. V shed 4 bases and J shed 4 bases, with 15 bases lying between them. From germline, CDR1 is SGHKS and CDR2 YYEKEE (reference sequence).

This sequence joins TRBV5-4 and TRBJ1-1; 10 bases agree with TRBD1. After removal of 3 bases from V and 7 bases from J, the junction contained 3 bases not matched to a gene. Germline CDR1 is SGHNT and CDR2 is YYREEE (reference sequence). CDR3 length equals 13 residues. The CDR3 protein is CASSSGTGDEAFF. DNA of the CDR3: TGTGCCAGCAGCTCCGGGACAGGGGATGAAGCTTTCTTT.

This chain links TRBV11-3 with TRBJ2-5; D might be TRBD1 (6 bases). Germline V gives CDR1 SGHNT, CDR2 YENEEA. Trimming shortened V by 1 base and J by 2 bases, and 11 bases separated the two germline ends. This CDR3 has 15 residues. This chain's CDR3 is CASSLGTDVQETQYF. The CDR3 bases are TGTGCCAGCAGCTTAGGGACAGATGTACAAGAGACCCAGTACTTC.

The V call is TRBV6-5, the J call TRBJ1-5; the D gene is possibly TRBD1 (6 bases). The CDR3 consists of 14 residues. Germline-derived CDR1 and CDR2 are MNHEY and SVGAGI. V was cut by 6 bases and J by 1 base, with 10 bases left in between. In DNA form, the CDR3 reads TGTGCCAGCAGAAGAACAGGGAGCAATCAGCCCCAGCATTTT. Its translation: CASRRTGSNQPQHF.

This clone was detected once. The J gene is TRBJ1-4, the V gene TRBV28; 7 bases are a match to TRBD1. The germline V gene has CDR1 MDHEN and CDR2 SYDVKM. J lost 5 bases, V lost 5 bases, and 8 bases had no gene match. CDR3 length equals 15 residues. CDR3 sequence reads: CASSPQTGPNEKLFF. CDR3 DNA sequence: TGTGCCAGCAGTCCTCAGACAGGGCCAAATGAAAAACTGTTTTTT. The whole variable domain, remainder taken from reference TRBV28 and TRBJ1-4, is DVKVTQSSRYLVKRTGEKVFLECVQDMDHENMFWYRQDPGLGLRLIYFSYDVKMKEKGDIPEGYSVSREKKERFSLILESASTNQTSMYLCASSPQTGPNEKLFFGSGTQLSVL.

The chain employs TRBV10-3 and TRBJ1-5; 7 nucleotides line up with TRBD1. The CDR3 sequence is 14 residues long. Germline-derived CDR1 and CDR2 are ENHRY and SYGVKD. Trimming removed 8 bases from V and 6 bases from J; junction bases left unmatched: 10. CDR3 region: CAIHTGEDSQPQHF. The CDR3 DNA follows: TGTGCCATCCATACAGGGGAAGACAGTCAGCCCCAGCATTTT.

This chain joins TRBV29-1 and TRBJ1-5, with TRBD1 identical over 9 bases. The CDR3 contains 15 residues. Germline V lookup: CDR1 SQVTM, CDR2 ANQGSEA. J gave up 4 bases and V 4 bases, and 8 bases lay outside the gene matches. DNA of the CDR3: TGCAGCGTTGCAGCCGGGACAGGGCCTAATCAGCCCCAGCATTTT. Protein sequence: CSVAAGTGPNQPQHF. Together with reference TRBV29-1 and TRBJ1-5, the CDR3 gives the full variable domain: SAVISQKPSRDICQRGTSLTIQCQVDSQVTMMFWYRQQPGQSLTLIATANQGSEATYESGFVIDKFPISRPNLTFSTLTVSNMSPEDSSIYLCSVAAGTGPNQPQHFGDGTRLSIL.

The rearrangement uses TRBV13 and TRBJ2-3; D might be TRBD1 (6 bases). The CDR3 contains 12 residues. Germline loops: CDR1 PRHDT, CDR2 FYEKMQ (reference sequence). V gave up 5 bases and J gave up 6 bases, with 9 bases separating them. CDR3 DNA sequence: TGTGCCAGCAGCCCAGGGGCCGATACGCAGTATTTT. It encodes CASSPGADTQYF.

This chain joins TRBV6-6 and TRBJ2-2, with D tentatively TRBD1 (6 bases). Germline values: CDR1 MNHNY, CDR2 SVGAGI (reference sequence). The V gene lost 6 bases and the J gene lost 0 bases, with 11 bases spanning the gap. The CDR3 loop spans 15 amino acids. The CDR3 coding sequence is TGTGCCAGCAGAACGGGACACCCGAACACCGGGGAGCTGTTTTTT. Its protein product is CASRTGHPNTGELFF.

The sample holds a few counts of this clone. This sequence joins TRBV7-2 and TRBJ2-1, with D possibly matching TRBD2 (5 bases). Deletions cut 1 base from V and 14 bases from J, with 15 bases between. The CDR3 has 13 amino acids. The germline V gene has CDR1 SGHTA and CDR2 FQGNSA. The DNA of the CDR3 is TGTGCCAGCAGCTTAGTGGAGACTACCCCCGAGTTCTTC. It is translated as CASSLVETTPEFF.

This chain connects TRBV3-1 (or the pseudogene TRBV3-2) to TRBJ2-7; D unresolved. CDR1 LGHDT and CDR2 YNNKEL come from the germline V gene (reference sequence). The CDR3 covers 12 residues. V lost 3 bases and J lost 0, with 3 bases in between. This chain's CDR3 is CASSHPSYEQYF. The CDR3 DNA reads as TGTGCCAGCAGCCATCCCTCCTACGAGCAGTACTTC.